Listed below are T cell receptor beta chains from one sample, sequenced in a study of early T cells in non-severe SARS-CoV-2 infection. MiXCR, applied by TCRdb to the 5' RACE reads, yields one record per CDR3 protein. Here the sample spans about 55,000 distinct CDR3 sequences, about 15% being singletons. The source was whole blood, collected at baseline. The receptors were gathered from an adult who was a healthcare worker with PCR-confirmed SARS-CoV-2 infection or an uninfected control (not recorded which). Each CDR3 is given with its conserved first and last residue. D genes are given only for firm matches. Size is stated for part of the rows, as once, few or many counts, or as a class when the clone is expanded.

j_call: TRBJ2-3; d_call: TRBD2; v_call: TRBV20-1; clone_size: NA; cdr3_aa: CSARSAGLVGTDTQYF; cdr3_nt: TGCAGTGCACGATCAGCGGGACTAGTGGGCACAGATACGCAGTATTTT
j_call: TRBJ1-2; d_call: TRBD1; v_call: TRBV20-1; clone_size: few; cdr3_aa: CSASPGTGNYGYTF; cdr3_nt: TGCAGTGCTAGCCCCGGGACAGGGAACTATGGCTACACCTTC
j_call: TRBJ1-1; d_call: TRBD1; v_call: TRBV5-6; clone_size: many; cdr3_aa: CASSATGNPLMNTEAFF; cdr3_nt: TGTGCCAGCAGCGCGACAGGGAACCCCCTTATGAACACTGAAGCTTTCTTT
j_call: TRBJ2-3; d_call: TRBD2; v_call: TRBV20-1; clone_size: NA; cdr3_aa: CSARGGLAGGDTQYF; cdr3_nt: TGCAGTGCTAGAGGAGGACTAGCGGGGGGAGATACGCAGTATTTT
j_call: TRBJ2-7; d_call: TRBD1; v_call: TRBV6-2/TRBV6-3; clone_size: few; cdr3_aa: CASSYPNRGIYEQYF; cdr3_nt: TGTGCCAGCAGTTACCCCAACAGGGGAATCTACGAGCAGTACTTC
j_call: TRBJ2-4; d_call: TRBD1; v_call: TRBV28; clone_size: few; cdr3_aa: CASSHGTGGFKNIQYF; cdr3_nt: TGTGCCAGCAGCCACGGGACAGGGGGTTTCAAAAACATTCAGTACTTC
j_call: TRBJ1-5; d_call: NA; v_call: TRBV2; clone_size: many; cdr3_aa: CASTSTLGQPQHF; cdr3_nt: TGTGCCAGCACTAGCACCCTCGGGCAGCCCCAGCATTTT
j_call: TRBJ2-7; d_call: TRBD2; v_call: TRBV2; clone_size: few; cdr3_aa: CAAKLAGVFEQYF; cdr3_nt: TGTGCCGCGAAACTAGCGGGAGTATTTGAGCAGTACTTC
j_call: TRBJ2-2; d_call: NA; v_call: TRBV18; clone_size: NA; cdr3_aa: CASSPTSGYPTSGELFF; cdr3_nt: TGTGCCAGCTCACCCACAAGCGGCTACCCGACCTCCGGGGAGCTGTTTTTT
j_call: TRBJ1-2; d_call: NA; v_call: TRBV12-3/TRBV12-4; clone_size: many; cdr3_aa: CASGWSYGYTF; cdr3_nt: TGTGCCAGCGGATGGTCTTATGGCTACACCTTC
j_call: TRBJ1-2; d_call: NA; v_call: TRBV9; clone_size: NA; cdr3_aa: CASSVGARGDGYTF; cdr3_nt: TGTGCCAGCAGCGTAGGGGCCAGGGGCGATGGCTACACCTTC
j_call: TRBJ1-2; d_call: TRBD1; v_call: TRBV19; clone_size: many; cdr3_aa: CASVAPGQGIGYTF; cdr3_nt: TGTGCCAGTGTCGCTCCGGGACAGGGAATCGGCTACACCTTC
j_call: TRBJ1-3; d_call: NA; v_call: TRBV4-1; clone_size: few; cdr3_aa: CASSQAPGEFGNTIYF; cdr3_nt: TGCGCCAGCAGCCAAGCGCCGGGGGAGTTTGGAAACACCATATATTTT